This TCR beta chain was found in a study of blood T cell repertoires in COVID-19. In the study overall: Both acute and convalescent COVID-19 samples were obtained from the United States, Italy and Spain. From T cells, B-cell-depleted T cells, or PBMCs came the material, which was cDNA or gDNA.

Authors' data handling: Reference gene primers were amplified, and this amplification served to estimate nucleated cell counts. Sequencing used immunoSEQ multiplex PCR; TCRdb keeps in-frame clones, though not all of them. V and J calls plus clone size are reproduced from that table; the DNA served to infer D and trimming. The table shows 30,000 to 45,000 clones, with 80% to 90% occurring only once. The clonotype originates from a human donor in a cohort sampled during active or convalescent COVID-19. The donor label of this sample is uncertain. The specimen sequenced was peripheral blood.

Here the CDR3 DNA reads TGTGCCAGAGAAGGTAGCGGGAGAAACGAGCAGTACTTC. This gives the protein CAREGSGRNEQYF. The chain has TRBV2 and TRBJ2-7; 9 bases are shared with TRBD2. The CDR3 is made up of 13 amino acids. Per germline, CDR1 SNHLY and CDR2 FYNNEI. V was clipped by 9 bases and J by 5 bases; unmatched bases: 8.